This entry features one TCR beta chain sequence. Patients in Seattle were enrolled during active infection, then followed longitudinally. The sample is drawn from a study of blood T cell repertoires in COVID-19. In the study overall: Sample material is recorded as cDNA or gDNA derived from T cells, B-cell-depleted T cells, or PBMCs.

As originally analysed: Counts of nucleated cells, estimated from reference gene primer amplification, were obtained. The method was immunoSEQ multiplex PCR; TCRdb's version includes in-frame clones alone and lacks a portion of them. That table supplies the V and J calls and clone size; D and trimming were determined from the DNA. The data hold around 270,000 clones, with more than 65% observed a single time. The CDR3 length is 14 residues. V dropped 3 bases and J dropped 9; count of bases not matched to a gene: 4. From germline, CDR1 is MNHNS and CDR2 SASEGT. The chain links TRBV6-1 to TRBJ1-6, with 8 positions matching TRBD1. Sequenced: peripheral blood. The TCR originated in a person aged 70 to 85 with COVID-19, enrolled during active disease. The CDR3 DNA is TGTGCCAGCAGTGATAACAGGGGGGTTTCACCCCTCCACTTT. Translation: CASSDNRGVSPLHF.